The present T cell receptor beta chain was sequenced within a study of T-cell reconstitution after alpha-beta-depleted transplantation in children. General study points: A year post-transplant, T-cell counts and diversity derived mostly from newly produced T cells. Surviving recipient T cells and thymic progenitors accounted for the high day-60 TCRbeta diversity observed in some patients. Expanded graft clones numbering several hundred reportedly gave rise to alpha-beta T cells about two months after transplant.

This clonotype was seen repeatedly, ten times or more. Its antigen is as yet unknown. As it was prepared, the TCRbeta library received unique molecular identifiers. TCRdb independently ran MiXCR on the PCR reads; one entry per CDR3 protein. The sample consists of roughly 490,000 distinct CDR3 sequences, approximately 10% of them appearing once. V lost 4 bases to trimming and J lost 3 bases, with 13 bases between them. This CDR3 contains 14 residues. Germline V gene sequence: CDR1 SGHRS, CDR2 YFSETQ. V and J are TRBV5-1 and TRBJ1-1; D possibly corresponds to TRBD1 (6 bases). The sequencing used PBMCs, mostly from graft donor cells, collected 180 days after TCRalphabeta/CD19-depleted stem cell transplant. The TCR was taken from a female patient aged 2-9 years who had a stem cell transplant for aplastic anemia, so the T cells may come from the graft donor. The CDR3 bases are TGCGCCAGCAGCCCTGGCAGGGGCGACACTGAAGCTTTCTTT. This encodes CASSPGRGDTEAFF. The whole variable domain, remainder taken from reference TRBV5-1 and TRBJ1-1, is KAGVTQTPRYLIKTRGQQVTLSCSPISGHRSVSWYQQTPGQGLQFLFEYFSETQRNKGNFPGRFSGRQFSNSRSEMNVSTLELGDSALYLCASSPGRGDTEAFFGQGTRLTVV.